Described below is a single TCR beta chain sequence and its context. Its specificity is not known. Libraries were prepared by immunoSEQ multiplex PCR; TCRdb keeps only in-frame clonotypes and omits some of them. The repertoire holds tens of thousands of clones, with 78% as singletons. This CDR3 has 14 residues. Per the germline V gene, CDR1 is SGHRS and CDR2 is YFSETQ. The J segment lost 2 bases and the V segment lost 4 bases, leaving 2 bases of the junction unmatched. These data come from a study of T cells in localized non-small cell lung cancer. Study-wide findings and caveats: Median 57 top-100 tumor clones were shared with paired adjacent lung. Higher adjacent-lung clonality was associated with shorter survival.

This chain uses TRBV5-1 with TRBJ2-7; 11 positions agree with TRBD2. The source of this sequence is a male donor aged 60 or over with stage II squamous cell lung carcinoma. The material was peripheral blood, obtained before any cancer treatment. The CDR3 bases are TGCGCCAGCAGCGGTAGCGGGGGGGCCTACGAGCAGTACTTC. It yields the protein CASSGSGGAYEQYF.